This T cell receptor (beta chain) was captured in a study of blood T cell repertoires in COVID-19. V shed 5 bases and J shed 6 bases, with 20 bases lying between them. The CDR3 is 15 amino acids. The germline gives CDR1 MNHNY, CDR2 SVGAGI (reference sequence). In the original workflow: Nucleated cell number was recorded as an estimate derived from reference gene primer amplification. Clones were read by immunoSEQ multiplex PCR, and TCRdb kept only the in-frame ones, dropping some. Clone size and V and J calls were adopted from that table, with D and trimming inferred from the DNA. The sample consists of about 100,000 clones, over 65% of them appearing once. The table lists this clone with a count of one.

This clonotype was sampled from a human donor in a cohort sampled during active COVID-19. The rearrangement joins TRBV6-6 to TRBJ2-7; possible D gene TRBD1, 6 bases. The sample consisted of peripheral blood. The CDR3 sequence is CASSHTLQGPGEQYF. Here the CDR3 DNA reads TGTGCCAGCAGTCATACGTTACAGGGCCCCGGCGAGCAGTACTTC.